These T cell receptor beta chains were read from a single sample in a study of T-cell memory formation after mild COVID-19. TCRdb reprocessed the 5' RACE reads with MiXCR, giving one entry per CDR3 protein. The sample carries under 250,000 distinct CDR3 sequences, approximately 15% recorded once. Sequences were obtained from PBMCs or a T cell subset sorted from them (not recorded which). The receptors were sampled from an adult woman who had mild COVID-19 (a few samples of this study predate the infection). Cell type and time point are not known. Both conserved end residues are trimmed from each CDR3.

v_call	j_call	cdr3_aa
TRBV7-8	TRBJ1-4	ASSPRLGGVGKLF
TRBV9	TRBJ2-7	ASSVTPGTYEQY
TRBV6-6	TRBJ1-1	ASTRRDRGTEAF
TRBV12-3/TRBV12-4	TRBJ2-3	ASSLSGGRRDTQY
TRBV12-3/TRBV12-4	TRBJ2-1	ASSPRGGGGLGNEQF
TRBV20-1	TRBJ2-3	SARIPGITDTQY
TRBV3-1	TRBJ1-2	ASSQDSPRGGYT
TRBV4-1	TRBJ1-1	ASSQDKRQGGTEAF
TRBV12-3/TRBV12-4	TRBJ1-4	ASSLGGGGSEKLF
TRBV20-1	TRBJ2-5	SASSPIKTYQETQY
TRBV20-1	TRBJ2-7	SARSFGGRSRQGEQY
TRBV12-3/TRBV12-4	TRBJ2-3	ASSSWTSADTQY
TRBV6-2/TRBV6-3	TRBJ2-5	ASSPLPAGVRETQY
TRBV2	TRBJ2-2	ASSVGTGGNTGELF
TRBV7-8	TRBJ2-7	ASSLARTLYEQY